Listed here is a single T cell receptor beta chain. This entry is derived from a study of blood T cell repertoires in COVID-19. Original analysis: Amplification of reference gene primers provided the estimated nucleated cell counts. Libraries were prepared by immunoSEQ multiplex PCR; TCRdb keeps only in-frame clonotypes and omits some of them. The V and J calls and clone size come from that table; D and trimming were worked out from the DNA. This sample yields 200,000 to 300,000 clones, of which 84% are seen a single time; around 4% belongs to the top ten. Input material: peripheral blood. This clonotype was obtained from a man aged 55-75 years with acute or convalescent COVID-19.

The CDR3 coding sequence is TGTGCCAGCAGTTCTACCCTACAGACAGTAAACCGCCTCTACGAGCAGTACTTC. Its protein product is CASSSTLQTVNRLYEQYF. V usage is TRBV27 and J usage is TRBJ2-7, with a tentative D call TRBD1 (5 bases). In germline, CDR1 is MNHEY, CDR2 SMNVEV (reference sequence). CDR3 length: 18 residues. The V gene lost 4 bases and the J gene lost 3 bases, with 25 bases spanning the gap.